The clone carrying this TCR beta chain was counted between two and nine times. Cohorts were assigned according to the clinical history that participants reported. This specimen belongs to a study of blood T cell repertoires in COVID-19. This table comes from immunoSEQ multiplex PCR, and its TCRdb copy is limited to in-frame clones, with some not included. The sample has 150,000 or so clones, around 83% seen once. The CDR3 runs to 17 residues. The germline CDR1 and CDR2 sequences are MDHEN and SYDVKM. J was trimmed by 3 bases and V by 7 bases; bases with no gene match: 14. This clonotype originated in a man in his fifties or sixties who had recovered from COVID-19. Sequenced material: PBMCs or T cells enriched from blood (not recorded which). The chain combines TRBV28 with TRBJ1-2; 10 nucleotides agree with TRBD1. CDR3 DNA sequence: TGTGCCAGCACCAAGGTTGGGCTCGGACAGGGGGACTATGGCTACACCTTC. It encodes CASTKVGLGQGDYGYTF.